Each of the 11 T cell receptor beta chains below was sequenced from the same sample in a study of T cells in tuberculosis. Only in-frame clones appear in the TCRdb table, and some are missing; sequencing was by immunoSEQ multiplex PCR. Of 5,000 to 5,500 clones listed, approximately 97% were seen once; the top ten hold roughly 11%. Described time point: new active TB diagnosis, blood taken before or within 7 days of starting treatment. The sequencing here drew on PBMCs, taken at tuberculosis diagnosis. The receptors stem from an adult with tuberculosis.

V gene TRBV11-2 combines with J gene TRBJ2-2, with D perhaps matching TRBD2 (6 bases). V lost 5 bases, J lost 3 bases, and 13 bases lay in between. The germline CDR1 and CDR2 sequences are SGHAT and FQNNGV. CDR3 size: 15 residues. CDR3 in DNA: TGTGCCAGCAGCCCGTTCGGGACTCACACCGGGGAGCTGTTTTTT. It codes for CASSPFGTHTGELFF.

The rearrangement joins TRBV6-6 to TRBJ2-7; possibly TRBD2 for D (7 bases). Germline V gene lookup returns CDR1 MNHNY and CDR2 SVGAGI (reference sequence). The CDR3 has 12 amino acids. V was clipped by 8 bases and J by 5 bases, with 13 bases between them. CDR3 DNA sequence: TGTGCCAGCTGGAGGGGGGGCGACGAGCAGTACTTC. Protein sequence: CASWRGGDEQYF.

The chain employs TRBV7-9 and TRBJ1-1; 8 nucleotides agree with TRBD1. The germline V gene encodes CDR1 SEHNR and CDR2 FQNEAQ (reference sequence). V was pared by 1 base and J by 11 bases, with 15 bases of the junction left unmatched. This CDR3 contains 16 residues. The CDR3 DNA reads TGTGCCAGCAGCTTAGTGGGGGTGCAGGGGGCATTGTGGGCTTTCTTT. Protein product: CASSLVGVQGALWAFF. The whole variable domain, filled in from reference TRBV7-9 and TRBJ1-1, reads DTGVSQNPRHKITKRGQNVTFRCDPISEHNRLYWYRQTLGQGPEFLTYFQNEAQLEKSRLLSDRFSAERPKGSFSTLEIQRTEQGDSAMYLCASSLVGVQGALWAFFGQGTRLTVV.

The chain is built from TRBV7-9 and TRBJ1-2; possibly TRBD1 for D (5 bases). The V end lost 5 bases, the J end lost 0 bases, and 16 bases lay between the germline ends. The CDR3 extends over 16 amino acids. Germline V lookup: CDR1 SEHNR, CDR2 FQNEAQ (reference sequence). CDR3 in DNA: TGTGCCAGCAGCGCCCAGGGCGGGGAGGCTAACTATGGCTACACCTTC. Its translation: CASSAQGGEANYGYTF.

The chain couples TRBV6-5 to TRBJ2-7, with 7 nucleotides matching TRBD2. The CDR3 is made up of 11 amino acids. Germline V lookup: CDR1 MNHEY, CDR2 SVGAGI. Losses at the gene ends were 8 bases for V and 7 bases for J; bases not matched to a gene: 5. Here the CDR3 reads CASVSGKEQYF. CDR3 DNA sequence: TGTGCCAGCGTGAGCGGGAAAGAGCAGTACTTC.

The V call is TRBV9, the J call TRBJ2-3; D possibly corresponds to TRBD2 (5 bases). The CDR3 is made up of 14 amino acids. The V end lost 3 bases, the J end lost 0 bases, and 8 bases lay between the germline ends. Germline CDR1 SGDLS, CDR2 YYNGEE. In DNA form, the CDR3 reads TGTGCCAGCAGCGACGGGATTAGCACAGATACGCAGTATTTT. Amino acids: CASSDGISTDTQYF.

The J gene is TRBJ1-1, the V gene TRBV7-6; TRBD1 might be the D (5 bases). V gave up 1 base and J gave up 1 base, with 7 bases separating them. Germline V CDR1 and CDR2: SGHVS, FNYEAQ. This CDR3 comprises 14 residues. CDR3 bases: TGTGCCAGCAGCTTAGGGGGCACGAACACTGAAGCTTTCTTT. Translating it yields CASSLGGTNTEAFF.

V gene TRBV2 combines with J gene TRBJ1-1, with TRBD1 matching over 7 bases. The length of the CDR3 is 17 residues. CDR1 and CDR2 (germline): SNHLY, FYNNEI. The trim removed 6 bases at V and 3 bases at J, leaving 16 bases unmatched. CDR3 protein: CASSRGATGDGDTEAFF. CDR3 nucleotides: TGTGCCAGCAGCAGGGGGGCTACAGGGGATGGGGACACTGAAGCTTTCTTT.

This clone was observed a single time. V usage is TRBV6-1 and J usage is TRBJ1-2; D unresolved. Germline V gene lookup returns CDR1 MNHNS and CDR2 SASEGT. This CDR3 is 13 amino acids long. The V end was cut by 1 base, the J end by 6 bases, with 9 bases between. CDR3 coding DNA: TGTGCCAGCAGTGAAGGTCCAACGGATGGCTACACCTTC. Translating it yields CASSEGPTDGYTF.

J is TRBJ1-1 and V is TRBV9, with D possibly TRBD1 on 6 matching bases. The CDR3 covers 16 residues. Trimming took off 3 bases at V and 2 bases at J, with 17 bases between the two ends. The V gene's germline CDR1 is SGDLS and CDR2 YYNGEE. CDR3 nucleotide sequence: TGTGCCAGCAGCGAAGGCCTAAAGGGGGTCAACACTGAAGCTTTCTTT. Its translation is CASSEGLKGVNTEAFF.

The chain combines TRBV29-1 with TRBJ1-1; D unresolved. This CDR3 region has 13 residues. Germline-derived CDR1 and CDR2 are SQVTM and ANQGSEA. V was cut by 2 bases and J by 0 bases, with 7 bases left in between. This CDR3 is CSVEKPMNTEAFF. The DNA of the CDR3 is TGCAGCGTTGAAAAACCTATGAACACTGAAGCTTTCTTT.